This T cell receptor (beta chain) was captured in a study of cytomegalovirus exposure and HLA in healthy donors. Study in general: The Caucasian-associated ancestry cluster held around 76% of a few hundred genotyped donors. Whole-study results and caveats: DRB1 had the most TCR associations and HLA-C the fewest, a later analysis found, with rates varying by HLA locus. Within a later analysis, the majority of CMV-associated TCR beta chains appeared HLA-restricted. Exclusion applied to some V segments, including TRBV6-2 and TRBV6-3, as they were indistinguishable.

Remarks on this clone: The target antigen is unknown. One junction end disagrees with the germline gene, perhaps due to a read error.

60 Vbeta and 13 Jbeta primers were used in PCR. Only in-frame clones appear in the TCRdb table, and some are missing; sequencing was by immunoSEQ multiplex PCR. This sample carries approximately 150,000 clones, 75% to 80% of them seen once, and the ten largest clones take about 6.4%. Per germline, CDR1 SSHAT and CDR2 FNYEAQ (reference sequence). The CDR3 has 14 amino acids. The TCR sequence derives from a man aged 35 to 55 in good health and CMV-seropositive. Sequencing was carried out using PBMCs. The chain carries TRBV7-7 and TRBJ2-5, with D maybe TRBD1 (6 bases). CDR3 protein: CASSLAGTKETQYF. The CDR3, as DNA: TGTGCTAGCAGCTTAGCCGGGACAAAAGAGACCCAGTACTTC.